This T cell receptor (beta chain) was captured in a study of blood T cell repertoires in COVID-19. Whole-study context: PBMCs, B-cell-depleted T cells, or T cells were the source of the cDNA or gDNA that made up the material.

Germline V gene data show CDR1 as SGDLS and CDR2 as YYNGEE. The CDR3 length is 17 residues. The V gene end was trimmed by 3 bases and the J gene end by 0 bases; junction bases not matched to a gene: 9. Assay used: immunoSEQ multiplex PCR; TCRdb lists only in-frame clones, some missing. The repertoire consists of about 45,000 clones, with roughly 90% occurring once and the leading ten covering around 10%. The source material was peripheral blood. This receptor was identified in a human donor in a cohort sampled during active COVID-19. The chain uses TRBV9 and TRBJ2-3; TRBD2 matches 8 bases. The CDR3 DNA reads TGTGCCAGCAGCGGAGAGTGGCGGGGGGCTAGCACAGATACGCAGTATTTT. Protein sequence: CASSGEWRGASTDTQYF.